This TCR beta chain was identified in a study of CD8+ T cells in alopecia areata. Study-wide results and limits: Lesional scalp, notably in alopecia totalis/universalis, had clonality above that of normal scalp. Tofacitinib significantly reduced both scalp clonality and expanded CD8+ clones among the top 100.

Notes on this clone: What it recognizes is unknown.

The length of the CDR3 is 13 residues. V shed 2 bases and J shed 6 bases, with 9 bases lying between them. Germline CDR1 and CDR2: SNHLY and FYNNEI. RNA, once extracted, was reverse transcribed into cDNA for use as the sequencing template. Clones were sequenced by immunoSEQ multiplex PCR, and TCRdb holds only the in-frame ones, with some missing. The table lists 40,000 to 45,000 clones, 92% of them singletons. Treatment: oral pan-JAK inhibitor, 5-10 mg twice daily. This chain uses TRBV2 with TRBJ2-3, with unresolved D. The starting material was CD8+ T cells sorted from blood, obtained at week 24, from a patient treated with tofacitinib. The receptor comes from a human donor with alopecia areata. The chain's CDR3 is CASSEFRRDTQYF. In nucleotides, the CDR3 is TGTGCCAGCAGTGAATTTAGAAGGGATACGCAGTATTTT.